The source of this T cell receptor (beta chain) is a study of cytomegalovirus exposure and HLA in healthy donors. This clone was observed a few times. Its antigen is undetermined. The length of the CDR3 is 15 residues. V shed 5 bases and J 5 bases; nucleotides not matched to a gene: 10. Germline lookup yields CDR1 MNHNY and CDR2 SVGAGI (reference sequence). General study findings and limits: Earlier results showed most TCR beta V segments being productive about 90% or about 30% of the time. Most CMV-associated TCR beta chains were later found to appear HLA-restricted. An analysis was carried out later, and it reportedly showed fewer N-insertions in an Asian-associated ancestry cluster than the approximately 700-donor mean.

PCR involved 60 Vbeta and 13 Jbeta primers. This table comes from immunoSEQ multiplex PCR, and its TCRdb copy is limited to in-frame clones, with some not included. This table has some 200,000 clones, over 70% appearing once. The specimen was PBMCs. The genes are TRBV6-6 and TRBJ2-5, with 8 positions matching TRBD1. This TCR was recovered from an older woman in good health and CMV-seropositive. CDR3 region: CASSDTGTGGETQYF. The CDR3 region has the DNA TGTGCCAGCAGTGACACCGGGACAGGTGGGGAGACCCAGTACTTC.